One and the same sample provided the 26 T cell receptor beta chains below, sequenced in a study of blood T cell repertoires in COVID-19. Clones were read by immunoSEQ multiplex PCR, and TCRdb kept only the in-frame ones, dropping some. Here the sample spans roughly 240,000 clones, approximately 88% being singletons. The sequenced sample was PBMCs or T cells enriched from blood (not recorded which). The receptors here all came from a woman aged 40 to 55 with acute COVID-19.

This chain links TRBV18 with TRBJ2-7; 7 bases line up with TRBD1. The CDR3 consists of 15 residues. With 1 base clipped from V and 9 bases from J, the junction kept 12 bases outside the gene matches. Germline loops: CDR1 KGHSH, CDR2 LQKENI. CDR3 protein: CASSPQGALGLAQYF. The CDR3 nucleotides read TGTGCCAGCTCACCACAGGGGGCGTTGGGCCTGGCGCAGTACTTC. Filled out from reference TRBV18 and TRBJ2-7, the complete variable domain reads NAGVMQNPRHLVRRRGQEARLRCSPMKGHSHVYWYRQLPEEGLKFMVYLQKENIIDESGMPKERFSAEFPKEGPSILRIQQVVRGDSAAYFCASSPQGALGLAQYFGPGTRLTVT.

CDR3 in DNA: TGTGCCAGCAGCCAAGGCAGGGGGCCCTACGAGCAGTACGTC. This encodes CASSQGRGPYEQYV. The chain has TRBV3-1 (or the pseudogene TRBV3-2) and TRBJ2-7; 8 positions agree with TRBD1. This CDR3 has 14 residues. Trimming removed 1 base from V and 2 bases from J; junction bases left unmatched: 1. Germline CDR1 reads LGHDT; CDR2 reads YNNKEL (reference sequence).

V is TRBV30 and J is TRBJ1-2, with D hard to call. Per the germline V gene, CDR1 is GTSNPN and CDR2 is SVGIG (reference sequence). This CDR3 region has 12 residues. The V end was cut by 4 bases, the J end by 5 bases, with 11 bases between. The CDR3 DNA follows: TGTGCCTGGATCGTGGGAGGTTATGGCTACACCTTC. It codes for CAWIVGGYGYTF.

This chain links TRBV7-2 with TRBJ2-5; 8 nucleotides agree with TRBD2. The ends lost 1 base at V and 1 base at J; junction bases unmatched: 8. The CDR3 length is 17 residues. Germline values: CDR1 SGHTA, CDR2 FQGNSA. The CDR3: CASSLEVRGGFQETQYF. CDR3 coding DNA: TGTGCCAGCAGCTTAGAGGTCCGGGGGGGATTCCAAGAGACCCAGTACTTC. The whole variable domain, remainder taken from reference TRBV7-2 and TRBJ2-5, is GAGVSQSPSNKVTEKGKDVELRCDPISGHTALYWYRQSLGQGLEFLIYFQGNSAPDKSGLPSDRFSAERTGGSVSTLTIQRTQQEDSAVYLCASSLEVRGGFQETQYFGPGTRLLVL.

This rearrangement joins TRBV5-1 to TRBJ1-1; D is ambiguous. Per germline, CDR1 SGHRS and CDR2 YFSETQ. The ends were cut back, 4 bases at V and 1 base at J, with 8 bases in the middle. This CDR3 is built from 13 residues. This CDR3 is CASSAVSNTEAFF. The CDR3 bases are TGCGCCAGCAGCGCGGTCTCGAACACTGAAGCTTTCTTT.

V and J are TRBV7-6 and TRBJ2-3; TRBD2 agrees at 7 bases. Trimming removed 4 bases from V and 6 bases from J; junction bases left unmatched: 10. Germline CDR1 is SGHVS and CDR2 is FNYEAQ. This CDR3 has 15 residues. This CDR3 reads CASSSIGGSLDTQYF. DNA for the CDR3: TGTGCCAGCAGCTCGATCGGCGGGAGTTTGGATACGCAGTATTTT.

This clone was picked up one time. The rearrangement links TRBV5-1 to TRBJ2-2, with 10 bases that match TRBD1. The CDR3 totals 14 residues. From germline, CDR1 is SGHRS and CDR2 YFSETQ. The ends lost 4 bases at V and 7 bases at J; junction bases unmatched: 4. CDR3 in amino acids: CASSKTGGFGELFF. The DNA of the CDR3 is TGCGCCAGCAGCAAGACAGGGGGCTTCGGGGAGCTGTTTTTT.

CDR3 coding DNA: TGTGCCAGTAGTTTCCAACTAGCGGGAGGCTTTAATGAGCAGTTCTTC. It encodes CASSFQLAGGFNEQFF. The V call is TRBV19, the J call TRBJ2-1, with 12 positions matching TRBD2. This CDR3 spans 16 amino acids. Trimming at V came to 5 bases and at J to 7 bases, leaving 9 bases not matched to a gene. Germline loops: CDR1 LNHDA, CDR2 SQIVND (reference sequence).

The J gene is TRBJ1-3, the V gene TRBV5-1; weak D call: TRBD1 (5 bases). Between the trimmed V and J ends, which lost 0 bases and 4 bases, there was a span of 11 bases. This CDR3 has 15 amino acids. Germline values: CDR1 SGHRS, CDR2 YFSETQ. CDR3 nucleotide sequence: TGCGCCAGCAGCTTGGTGGCGGACATGGGAAACACCATATATTTT. As protein: CASSLVADMGNTIYF.

The chain couples TRBV7-2 to TRBJ1-5; maybe TRBD1 (6 bases). Germline V lookup: CDR1 SGHTA, CDR2 FQGNSA. Trimming took off 4 bases at V and 6 bases at J, with 25 bases between the two ends. The CDR3 contains 18 residues. CDR3 in DNA: TGTGCCAGCAGCTCGCCTGCAGGGACACATCTGTCAAGTCAGCCCCAGCATTTT. Translated, it gives CASSSPAGTHLSSQPQHF.

J is TRBJ1-5 and V is TRBV24-1; D might be TRBD1 (5 bases). The CDR3 consists of 18 residues. Germline V gene sequence: CDR1 KGHDR, CDR2 SFDVKD. The germline V and J ends were trimmed by 3 bases and 0 bases, with 17 bases remaining between them. CDR3 sequence (DNA): TGTGCCACCAGTGATCTTTGTATCAGGGTTAATAGCAATCAGCCCCAGCATTTT. It yields the protein CATSDLCIRVNSNQPQHF.

This chain joins TRBV4-3 and TRBJ2-1, with D possibly matching TRBD1 (8 bases). Germline V gene data show CDR1 as LGHNA and CDR2 as YSLEER. V lost 4 bases, J lost 8 bases, and 24 bases lay in between. This CDR3 has 17 amino acids. In DNA form, the CDR3 reads TGCGCCAGCAGCCCCCAGCGGGGACAGGCAAGTAGCGATGAGCAGTTCTTC. It yields the protein CASSPQRGQASSDEQFF.

The rearrangement links TRBV6-2 or TRBV6-3 to TRBJ2-7, with a weak D call TRBD1 (5 bases). The V gene lost 2 bases and the J gene lost 6 bases, with 11 bases spanning the gap. Germline values: CDR1 MNHEY, CDR2 SVGEGT. The CDR3 length is 13 residues. The CDR3 nucleotides read TGTGCCAGCAGTTACCCGTCAGGGTCCGAGCAGTACGTC. Translated: CASSYPSGSEQYV.

This clone was counted only a few times. The junction departs from the called germline gene at one end, perhaps through a read error. CDR3 amino acids: CASSPTQGTNEKLFF. In DNA, the CDR3 is TGTGCCAGCTCACCAACGCAGGGAACTAACGAAAAACTGTTTTTT. The chain carries TRBV18 and TRBJ1-4, with D possibly being TRBD1 (5 bases). The CDR3 loop spans 15 amino acids. CDR1 and CDR2 (germline): KGHSH, LQKENI. The entire variable domain, with the rest obtained from reference TRBV18 and TRBJ1-4, is as follows: NAGVMQNPRHLVRRRGQEARLRCSPMKGHSHVYWYRQLPEEGLKFMVYLQKENIIDESGMPKERFSAEFPKEGPSILRIQQVVRGDSAAYFCASSPTQGTNEKLFFGSGTQLSVL.

To note about this clone: Different DNA sequences within this sample yield the same CDR3. The rearrangement joins TRBV29-1 to TRBJ1-1; 7 nucleotides line up with TRBD1. Germline V CDR1 and CDR2: SQVTM, ANQGSEA. V lost 7 bases to trimming and J lost 1 base; unmatched junction nucleotides: 3. This CDR3 is 12 amino acids long. As DNA, the CDR3 is TGCAGCGCTGGACAGGCGAACACTGAAGCTTTCTTT. Protein sequence: CSAGQANTEAFF.

The chain recombines TRBV3-1 (or the pseudogene TRBV3-2) with TRBJ2-7; 7 bases align to TRBD1. The J segment lost 2 bases and the V segment lost 1 base, leaving 8 bases of the junction unmatched. Germline V gene lookup returns CDR1 LGHDT and CDR2 YNNKEL (reference sequence). The CDR3 is 16 residues long. In DNA form, the CDR3 reads TGTGCCAGCAGCCAAGGTCAAGGGGGCTCTCCCTACGAGCAGTACGTC. This sequence encodes CASSQGQGGSPYEQYV.

This chain uses TRBV3-1 (or the pseudogene TRBV3-2) with TRBJ1-2; TRBD1 is a possible D gene (6 bases). CDR1 and CDR2 (germline): LGHDT, YNNKEL (reference sequence). The germline V and J ends were trimmed by 5 bases and 7 bases, with 11 bases remaining between them. The CDR3 contains 12 residues. CDR3 in DNA: TGTGCCAGCAGCACCCGACAGGCTGGCTACACCTTC. Encoded protein: CASSTRQAGYTF.

This chain uses TRBV6-2 or TRBV6-3 with TRBJ1-5; 7 positions agree with TRBD1. The germline CDR1 and CDR2 sequences are MNHEY and SVGEGT. The trim removed 2 bases at V and 3 bases at J, leaving 10 bases unmatched. The CDR3 spans 17 residues. CDR3 coding DNA: TGTGCCAGCAGTTACGTGGCAGGGGGTAGTGACAATCAGCCCCAGCATTTT. It yields the protein CASSYVAGGSDNQPQHF.

The chain couples TRBV12-5 to TRBJ2-2; weak D call: TRBD1 (5 bases). CDR3 length: 16 amino acids. V was trimmed by 6 bases and J by 3 bases, leaving 17 bases between them. Germline V lookup: CDR1 LGHNT, CDR2 FRNRAP. CDR3 in DNA: TGTGCTAGTGGGCCCCCCCAGGGTAGGGACACCGGGGAGCTGTTTTTT. Translated, it gives CASGPPQGRDTGELFF.

The chain recombines TRBV18 with TRBJ2-2, with D possibly being TRBD2 (5 bases). CDR1 is KGHSH, CDR2 LQKENI, per germline. The CDR3 is made up of 17 amino acids. Trimming took 3 bases from V and 5 from J, leaving 19 bases between them. For the CDR3, the DNA is TGTGCCAGCTCACCGCCTCGAATGGCTTCGGGGACCGGGGAGCTGTTTTTT. Protein product: CASSPPRMASGTGELFF.

V is TRBV7-2 and J is TRBJ2-7; perhaps TRBD1 as D (5 bases). The CDR3 is 16 residues long. Germline CDR1 SGHTA, CDR2 FQGNSA. Trimming shortened V by 5 bases and J by 0 bases, and 17 bases separated the two germline ends. The CDR3 here is CASSAQSQGTSYEQYF. CDR3 bases: TGTGCCAGCAGCGCCCAAAGCCAGGGTACCTCCTACGAGCAGTACTTC. The variable domain in full, completed from reference TRBV7-2 and TRBJ2-7, reads GAGVSQSPSNKVTEKGKDVELRCDPISGHTALYWYRQSLGQGLEFLIYFQGNSAPDKSGLPSDRFSAERTGGSVSTLTIQRTQQEDSAVYLCASSAQSQGTSYEQYFGPGTRLTVT.

The chain has TRBV4-3 and TRBJ1-2; 9 nucleotides match TRBD1. CDR3 length: 17 amino acids. Germline assignment: CDR1 LGHNA and CDR2 YSLEER. J lost 3 bases, V lost 0 bases, and 8 bases had no gene match. DNA of the CDR3: TGCGCCAGCAGCCAAGATCTGGGACAGGGAGCCCACTATGGCTACACCTTC. It specifies CASSQDLGQGAHYGYTF.

The V call is TRBV6-5, the J call TRBJ1-1; no clear D gene. Germline V gene sequence: CDR1 MNHEY, CDR2 SVGAGI. The CDR3 has 15 amino acids. V gave up 5 bases and J gave up 6 bases, with 19 bases separating them. CDR3 residues: CASSTFQEVGPEAFF. The CDR3 nucleotides are TGTGCCAGCAGTACATTCCAGGAGGTTGGACCTGAAGCTTTCTTT.

V and J are TRBV7-2 and TRBJ2-1; possibly TRBD2 for D (6 bases). Germline V gene lookup returns CDR1 SGHTA and CDR2 FQGNSA. The V end was cut by 5 bases, the J end by 4 bases, with 12 bases between. CDR3 size: 14 residues. The CDR3 nucleotides are TGTGCCAGCAGCATATCGGGAGATTACAATGAGCAGTTCTTC. Residues: CASSISGDYNEQFF.

This chain joins TRBV10-1 and TRBJ2-1; 13 bases map to TRBD2. Germline trimming cut 3 bases from V and 2 bases from J; bases unmatched to any gene: 4. Germline V lookup: CDR1 WNHNN, CDR2 SYGVQD (reference sequence). CDR3 length: 17 amino acids. The CDR3 protein is CASSDYGLAGAYNEQFF. The CDR3 coding sequence is TGCGCCAGCAGTGACTACGGACTAGCGGGGGCCTACAATGAGCAGTTCTTC.

The V gene is TRBV19, the J gene TRBJ1-1; 7 bases line up with TRBD1. After removal of 3 bases from V and 1 base from J, the junction contained 5 bases not matched to a gene. There are 15 residues in the CDR3. The germline CDR1 and CDR2 sequences are LNHDA and SQIVND (reference sequence). As DNA, the CDR3 is TGTGCCAGTAGTATTCACAGGGGCCCGAACACTGAAGCTTTCTTT. Amino acids: CASSIHRGPNTEAFF. Looking up the rest from reference TRBV19 and TRBJ1-1 gives the full variable domain: DGGITQSPKYLFRKEGQNVTLSCEQNLNHDAMYWYRQDPGQGLRLIYYSQIVNDFQKGDIAEGYSVSREKKESFPLTVTSAQKNPTAFYLCASSIHRGPNTEAFFGQGTRLTVV.